This passage covers 8 T cell receptor beta chains from one sample sequenced in a study of technical replicates of blood from a handful of donors. Only in-frame clones appear in the TCRdb table, and some are missing; sequencing was by immunoSEQ multiplex PCR. The repertoire holds roughly 69,000 clones, with about 97% as singletons. Sequencing was carried out using T cells isolated from PBMCs. The receptor source for this set is a human donor in good health.

This clone occurred once. The chain couples TRBV7-9 to TRBJ2-1; 8 bases line up with TRBD2. The germline gives CDR1 SEHNR, CDR2 FQNEAQ (reference sequence). The trim removed 5 bases at V and 1 base at J, leaving 7 bases unmatched. The CDR3 consists of 16 residues. The CDR3 sequence: CASSTIGTRSYNEQFF. The CDR3 DNA reads TGTGCCAGCAGCACAATAGGGACTAGGTCCTACAATGAGCAGTTCTTC.

V gene TRBV6-5 combines with J gene TRBJ1-1; D gene uncertain. Per germline, CDR1 MNHEY and CDR2 SVGAGI. V was pared by 3 bases and J by 11 bases, with 16 bases between. This CDR3 has 13 residues. The CDR3 here is CASSYSADSVAFF. The CDR3 DNA reads as TGTGCCAGCAGTTATTCGGCGGACTCCGTGGCTTTCTTT.

The chain is built from TRBV7-6 and TRBJ1-2, with D unresolved. Germline V lookup: CDR1 SGHVS, CDR2 FNYEAQ. V lost 0 bases and J lost 5, with 7 bases in between. CDR3 length: 13 amino acids. CDR3: CASSLAPRYGYTF. DNA for the CDR3: TGTGCCAGCAGCTTAGCGCCCCGGTATGGCTACACCTTC.

This clone showed up just once. V gene TRBV5-1 combines with J gene TRBJ2-5; D is unclear. CDR3 length: 13 residues. V gave up 6 bases and J gave up 5 bases, with 14 bases separating them. Germline CDR1 reads SGHRS; CDR2 reads YFSETQ. CDR3 region: CASTLSGTETQYF. The CDR3 bases are TGCGCCAGCACTCTCTCAGGTACCGAGACCCAGTACTTC.

In DNA form, the CDR3 reads TGTGCCTGGAGTGTACGGCGGGAAAATCAGCCCCAGCATTTT. It specifies CAWSVRRENQPQHF. This sequence joins TRBV30 and TRBJ1-5; D not resolved. V was clipped by 0 bases and J by 4 bases, with 10 bases between them. The CDR3 totals 14 residues. In germline, CDR1 is GTSNPN, CDR2 SVGIG (reference sequence).

The J gene is TRBJ2-2, the V gene TRBV27, with D tentatively TRBD1 (5 bases). The CDR3 has 14 residues. Germline V gives CDR1 MNHEY, CDR2 SMNVEV (reference sequence). Trimming took off 6 bases at V and 0 bases at J, with 8 bases between the two ends. This CDR3 is CASSRQPNTGELFF. The CDR3, as DNA: TGTGCCAGCAGCAGACAGCCGAACACCGGGGAGCTGTTTTTT.

This clone was counted once. CDR3 region: CAISESNRDNGGQYF. Written as DNA, the CDR3 is TGTGCCATCAGTGAGTCTAACAGGGACAACGGCGGGCAGTACTTC. The V call is TRBV10-3, the J call TRBJ2-7, with a weak D call TRBD1 (6 bases). Germline V gene lookup returns CDR1 ENHRY and CDR2 SYGVKD. The CDR3 runs to 15 residues. Trimming cost V 0 bases and J 9 bases, with 18 bases left between them.

This chain joins TRBV11-2 and TRBJ2-7; D uncertain. V was shortened by 1 base and J by 3 bases, with 7 bases between the two germline ends. The CDR3 runs 13 residues. Germline values: CDR1 SGHAT, CDR2 FQNNGV. CDR3 nucleotides: TGTGCCAGCAGCTTAGCTCGGTTCTACGAGCAGTACTTC. Its translation is CASSLARFYEQYF.